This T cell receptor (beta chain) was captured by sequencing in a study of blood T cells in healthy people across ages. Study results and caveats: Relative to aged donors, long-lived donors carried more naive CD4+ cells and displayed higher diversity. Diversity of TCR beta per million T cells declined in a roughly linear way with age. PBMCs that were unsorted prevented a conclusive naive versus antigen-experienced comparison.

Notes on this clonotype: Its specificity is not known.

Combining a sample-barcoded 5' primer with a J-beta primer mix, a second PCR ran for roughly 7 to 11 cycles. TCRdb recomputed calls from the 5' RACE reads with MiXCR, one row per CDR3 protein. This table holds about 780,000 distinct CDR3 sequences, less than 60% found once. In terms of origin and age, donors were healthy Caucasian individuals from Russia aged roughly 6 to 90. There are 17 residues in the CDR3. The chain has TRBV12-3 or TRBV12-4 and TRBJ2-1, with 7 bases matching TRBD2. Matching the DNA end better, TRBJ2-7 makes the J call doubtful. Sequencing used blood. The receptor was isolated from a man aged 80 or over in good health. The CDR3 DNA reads TGTGCCAGCAGTCCTCTACTAGCGCACAGCTCCTACAATGAGCAGTACTTC. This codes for CASSPLLAHSSYNEQYF.